The 22 T cell receptor beta chains listed next were all sequenced from one sample in a study of blood T cells in healthy people across ages. The authors ran a second PCR of roughly 7 to 11 cycles using a sample-barcoded 5' primer and a J-beta primer mix. TCRdb reprocessed the 5' RACE reads via MiXCR and lists one record per CDR3 protein. The table shows about 1.1 million distinct CDR3 sequences, with about two fifths occurring only once. Sequenced sample: blood. The receptors here all came from a man between 18 and 29 years old in good health.

This clonotype appeared a few times. This chain uses TRBV29-1 with TRBJ2-5; tentatively, D is TRBD1 (5 bases). Trimming took 2 bases from V and 4 from J, leaving 11 bases between them. Germline V lookup: CDR1 SQVTM, CDR2 ANQGSEA. The CDR3 runs to 13 residues. The CDR3 here is CSVESGRGETQYF. The CDR3 DNA follows: TGCAGCGTTGAATCAGGGCGAGGAGAGACCCAGTACTTC.

The count of this clonotype is one. This chain joins TRBV27 and TRBJ2-1; no firm D call. This CDR3 spans 13 amino acids. The V end lost 5 bases, the J end lost 2 bases, and 7 bases lay between the germline ends. Germline V CDR1 and CDR2: MNHEY, SMNVEV (reference sequence). This chain's CDR3 is CASSVSPYNEQFF. Here the CDR3 DNA reads TGTGCCAGCAGTGTCTCACCCTACAATGAGCAGTTCTTC.

Details on this clonotype: Sequence at one end of the junction differs from germline and may be a read error. The chain joins TRBV20-1 to TRBJ1-6, with D perhaps TRBD1 (6 bases). The CDR3 spans 15 residues. CDR1 DFQATT and CDR2 SNEGSKA come from the germline V gene (reference sequence). Written as DNA, the CDR3 is TGCAGTGTTAGAGGGGCAGGGGTAAAGAATTCACCCCTCCACTTT. Translated, it gives CSVRGAGVKNSPLHF.

The V gene is TRBV5-6, the J gene TRBJ2-3; 12 bases match TRBD2. This CDR3 spans 20 amino acids. V lost 2 bases, J lost 6 bases, and 19 bases stayed unmatched. Germline V gene lookup returns CDR1 SGHDT and CDR2 YYEEEE. The CDR3 sequence is CASSFFTRTSGVSATDTQYF. CDR3 bases: TGTGCCAGCAGCTTCTTCACCCGGACTAGCGGGGTTTCTGCTACGGATACGCAGTATTTT.

The genes are TRBV5-1 and TRBJ2-3, with unresolved D. Trimming cost V 0 bases and J 0 bases, with 11 bases left between them. The CDR3 is 16 residues long. The V gene's germline CDR1 is SGHRS and CDR2 YFSETQ. Here the CDR3 reads CASSLVPGPSTDTQYF. The CDR3 region has the DNA TGCGCCAGCAGCTTGGTACCAGGACCTAGCACAGATACGCAGTATTTT.

The chain is built from TRBV20-1 and TRBJ2-1; 9 nucleotides line up with TRBD1. CDR3 length: 15 amino acids. Per the germline V gene, CDR1 is DFQATT and CDR2 is SNEGSKA (reference sequence). The J segment lost 7 bases and the V segment lost 5 bases, leaving 12 bases of the junction unmatched. The CDR3 coding sequence is TGCAGTGCTTATCGAGGGACAGGGATTGTGAATGAGCAGTTCTTC. It specifies CSAYRGTGIVNEQFF.

The genes are TRBV4-2 and TRBJ1-2, with 7 bases aligning to TRBD1. V trimming: 4 bases; J trimming: 2 bases; junction bases outside the gene matches: 10. Germline CDR1 and CDR2: LGHNA and YNFKEQ. The CDR3 runs to 16 residues. CDR3 bases: TGTGCCAGCAGCCTCGGAGGGACAGCCGGAAACTATGGCTACACCTTC. This translates into CASSLGGTAGNYGYTF.

This clonotype was found a few times. The CDR3 loop reads CSAGTGADYGYTF. The CDR3 DNA reads TGCAGTGCGGGGACAGGGGCGGACTATGGCTACACCTTC. V is TRBV20-1 and J is TRBJ1-2; TRBD1 agrees at 10 bases. Germline assignment: CDR1 DFQATT and CDR2 SNEGSKA (reference sequence). The CDR3 sequence is 13 residues long. After removal of 6 bases from V and 3 bases from J, the junction contained 4 bases not matched to a gene.

The table lists this clonotype with a few counts. The V gene is TRBV29-1, the J gene TRBJ1-1, with D possibly being TRBD1 (5 bases). V gave up 1 base and J gave up 5 bases, with 14 bases separating them. CDR3 size: 14 residues. Germline loops: CDR1 SQVTM, CDR2 ANQGSEA. CDR3 nucleotides: TGCAGCGTTGAAGTTCAGGGTTGGAGGACTGAAGCTTTCTTT. This sequence encodes CSVEVQGWRTEAFF.

A note on this clonotype: Relative to the germline gene, one junction end is altered; a read error may explain this. V usage is TRBV4-1 and J usage is TRBJ2-1, with D perhaps TRBD1 or TRBD2 (5 bases each). The germline V gene encodes CDR1 MGHRA and CDR2 YSYEKL. The CDR3 runs 18 residues. The CDR3 here is CASSQDPRRAGKYNERFF. The CDR3 nucleotides read TGCGCCAGCAGCCAAGATCCCCGCAGGGCCGGGAAGTACAATGAGCGGTTCTTC.

V gene TRBV20-1 combines with J gene TRBJ1-5, with a possible D match to TRBD1 (5 bases). In germline, CDR1 is DFQATT, CDR2 SNEGSKA (reference sequence). The germline V and J ends were trimmed by 7 bases and 3 bases, with 13 bases remaining between them. This CDR3 spans 13 amino acids. The CDR3 DNA reads TGCAGTGGGCGTGCGGGACTCAATCAGCCCCAGCATTTT. It specifies CSGRAGLNQPQHF.

Regarding this clonotype: The junction differs from germline at one of its ends, possibly a read error. The chain carries TRBV29-1 and TRBJ2-3; no reliable D call. This CDR3 has 14 amino acids. CDR1 and CDR2 from the germline V gene are SQVTM and ANQGSEA. The DNA of the CDR3 is TGCAGCGTCGCCACTTTTTCCCGCACAGATGCGCAGTATTTT. Amino acid sequence: CSVATFSRTDAQYF.

This rearrangement joins TRBV12-3 or TRBV12-4 to TRBJ2-5; D possibly corresponds to TRBD1 (5 bases). The J call may be in error: the DNA end matches TRBJ2-7 better. The CDR3 is made up of 15 amino acids. CDR3 sequence: CASRRSGSPTYEQYF. CDR3 sequence (DNA): TGTGCCAGCAGACGCTCAGGGTCCCCAACCTACGAGCAGTACTTC.

Comments on this clonotype: A much more abundant neighbour one base away suggests this may be a read error. V usage is TRBV7-2 and J usage is TRBJ2-3; D gene ambiguous. The CDR3 covers 12 residues. Germline CDR1 and CDR2: SGHTA and FQGNSA. CDR3 protein: CASSAYTETQYF. DNA of the CDR3: TGTGCCAGCAGCGCTTACACAGAGACGCAGTATTTT.

In regard to this clonotype: One junction end does not reproduce the germline sequence, and a read error may be involved. The chain links TRBV5-1 to TRBJ2-7, with D unclear. The CDR3 length is 12 residues. Germline V gene lookup returns CDR1 SGHRS and CDR2 YFSETQ. The CDR3 nucleotides read TGCGTCAGCAGCTTGGGTTACAATGTGCAGTACTTC. The encoded protein is CVSSLGYNVQYF.

The CDR3 DNA is TGTGCCAGCAGCTTAGAGCTAGCGAACACCGGGGAGCTGTTTTTT. As protein: CASSLELANTGELFF. This chain uses TRBV7-8 with TRBJ2-2; D gene uncertain. The V gene's germline CDR1 is SGHVS and CDR2 FQNEAQ. V was shortened by 1 base and J by 0 bases, with 6 bases between the two germline ends. This CDR3 is 15 amino acids long.

The J gene is TRBJ1-2, the V gene TRBV5-1; D possibly corresponds to TRBD1 (5 bases). This CDR3 contains 15 residues. Deletions cut 0 bases from V and 0 bases from J, with 9 bases between. Germline-derived CDR1 and CDR2 are SGHRS and YFSETQ. The CDR3 spells CASSLVGHANYGYTF. The DNA of the CDR3 is TGCGCCAGCAGCTTGGTAGGACACGCTAACTATGGCTACACCTTC.

The CDR3 protein is CSAPQGLDTEAFF. CDR3 DNA sequence: TGCAGTGCCCCCCAGGGGCTGGACACTGAAGCTTTCTTT. The chain joins TRBV20-1 to TRBJ1-1; a weak D match, TRBD1 (6 bases). Germline assignment: CDR1 DFQATT and CDR2 SNEGSKA (reference sequence). Trimming stripped 6 bases from V and 3 bases from J, with 14 bases between. The CDR3 consists of 13 residues.

The genes are TRBV5-1 and TRBJ2-3; no clear D. V dropped 7 bases and J dropped 1 base, with 13 bases sitting between them. This CDR3 has 14 amino acids. The germline gives CDR1 SGHRS, CDR2 YFSETQ. The CDR3: CASSSAAGTDTQYF. CDR3 bases: TGCGCCAGCTCCTCGGCGGCAGGCACAGATACGCAGTATTTT.

The V and J genes are TRBV9 and TRBJ2-2, with TRBD2 matching 11 bases. Germline assignment: CDR1 SGDLS and CDR2 YYNGEE. The CDR3 runs to 19 residues. V shed 2 bases, J shed 0 bases, and the junction held 9 bases outside the gene matches. The CDR3 bases are TGTGCCAGCAGCGTTAGACTAGCGGGACCCATTACGAACACCGGGGAGCTGTTTTTT. Amino acids: CASSVRLAGPITNTGELFF.

This clonotype was counted a few times. This chain links TRBV5-1 with TRBJ1-1; TRBD1 is a possible D gene (6 bases). This CDR3 is 16 amino acids long. Trimming pared 4 bases from V and 3 bases from J, leaving 19 bases between. Germline CDR1 SGHRS, CDR2 YFSETQ. CDR3 DNA sequence: TGCGCCAGCAGCCCCGAGAACGGGGGGCTGCACACTGAAGCTTTCTTT. Its protein product is CASSPENGGLHTEAFF.

The chain carries TRBV7-9 and TRBJ1-1; TRBD1 aligns across 7 bases. Germline trimming cut 5 bases from V and 1 base from J; bases unmatched to any gene: 10. The CDR3 consists of 16 residues. Germline loops: CDR1 SEHNR, CDR2 FQNEAQ (reference sequence). The CDR3 protein is CASSRHHRGPNTEAFF. The CDR3 DNA sequence: TGTGCCAGCAGCCGACACCACAGGGGCCCGAACACTGAAGCTTTCTTT.